The clone carrying this TCR beta chain was counted between two and nine times. The data were taken from a study of T cells after somatic rescue of genetic block. Germline lookup yields CDR1 SGHTA and CDR2 FQGTGA. This CDR3 is 12 amino acids long. Deletions cut 2 bases from V and 8 bases from J, with 6 bases between. Assay: immunoSEQ multiplex PCR; the TCRdb copy retains only in-frame clones and omits some. The data show 14,000 to 15,000 clones, just over 70% seen once. The chain recombines TRBV7-3 with TRBJ2-2, with D unclear. What was sequenced was peripheral blood mononuclear cells (PBMCs). This receptor was taken from a boy between 5 and 17 years old. Here the CDR3 reads CASSLRGGELFF. The CDR3 coding sequence is TGTGCCAGCAGCTTACGTGGAGGGGAGCTGTTTTTT.